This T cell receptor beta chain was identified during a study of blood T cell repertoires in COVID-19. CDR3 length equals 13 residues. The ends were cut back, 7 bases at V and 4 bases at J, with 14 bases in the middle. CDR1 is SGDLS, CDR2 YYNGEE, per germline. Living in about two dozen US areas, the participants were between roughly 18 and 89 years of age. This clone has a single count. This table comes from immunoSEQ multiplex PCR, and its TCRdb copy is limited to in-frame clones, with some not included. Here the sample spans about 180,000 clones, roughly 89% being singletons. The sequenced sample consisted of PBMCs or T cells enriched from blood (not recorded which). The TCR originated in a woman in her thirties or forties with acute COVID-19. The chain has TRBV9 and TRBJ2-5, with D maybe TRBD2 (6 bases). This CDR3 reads CASGSGRRETQYF. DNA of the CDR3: TGTGCCAGCGGATCAGGGAGGCGAGAGACCCAGTACTTC.